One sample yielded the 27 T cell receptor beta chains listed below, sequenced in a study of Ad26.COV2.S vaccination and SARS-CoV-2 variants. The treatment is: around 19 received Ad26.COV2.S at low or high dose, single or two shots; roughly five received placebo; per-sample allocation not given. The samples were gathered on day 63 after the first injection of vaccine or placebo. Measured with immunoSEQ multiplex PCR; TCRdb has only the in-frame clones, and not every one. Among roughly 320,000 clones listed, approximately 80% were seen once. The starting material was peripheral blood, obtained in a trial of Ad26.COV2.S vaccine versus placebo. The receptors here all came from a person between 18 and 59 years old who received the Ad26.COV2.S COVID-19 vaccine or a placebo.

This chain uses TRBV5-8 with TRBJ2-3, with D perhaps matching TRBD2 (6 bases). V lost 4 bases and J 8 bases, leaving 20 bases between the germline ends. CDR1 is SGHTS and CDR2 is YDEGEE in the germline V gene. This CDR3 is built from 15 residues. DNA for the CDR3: TGTGCCAGCAGCCCCCGGGGGTCCGCGTGGGGTACGCAGTATTTT. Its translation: CASSPRGSAWGTQYF.

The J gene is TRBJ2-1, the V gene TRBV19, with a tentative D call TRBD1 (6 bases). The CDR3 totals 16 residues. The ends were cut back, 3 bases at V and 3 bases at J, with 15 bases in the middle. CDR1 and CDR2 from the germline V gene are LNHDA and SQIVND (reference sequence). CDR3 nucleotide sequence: TGTGCCAGTAGTATGGAACAGGGTATACACTACAATGAGCAGTTCTTC. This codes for CASSMEQGIHYNEQFF.

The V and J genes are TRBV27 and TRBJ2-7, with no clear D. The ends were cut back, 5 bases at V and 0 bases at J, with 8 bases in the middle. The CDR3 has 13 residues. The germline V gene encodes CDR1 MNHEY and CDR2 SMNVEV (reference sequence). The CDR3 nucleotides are TGTGCCAGCAGTCCCCGACCCTCCTACGAGCAGTACTTC. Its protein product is CASSPRPSYEQYF.

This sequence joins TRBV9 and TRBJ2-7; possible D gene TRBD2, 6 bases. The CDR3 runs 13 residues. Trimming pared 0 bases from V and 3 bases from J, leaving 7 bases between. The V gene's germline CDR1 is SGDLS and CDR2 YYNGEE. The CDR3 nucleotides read TGTGCCAGCAGCGTAGTGGAGGGCTACGAGCAGTACTTC. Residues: CASSVVEGYEQYF.

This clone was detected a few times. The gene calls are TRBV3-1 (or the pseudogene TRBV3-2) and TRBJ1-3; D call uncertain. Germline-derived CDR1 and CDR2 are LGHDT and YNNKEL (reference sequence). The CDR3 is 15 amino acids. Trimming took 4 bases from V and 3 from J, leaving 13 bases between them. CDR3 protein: CASSPNPGIGNTIYF. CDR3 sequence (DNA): TGTGCCAGCAGCCCAAACCCGGGGATTGGAAACACCATATATTTT.

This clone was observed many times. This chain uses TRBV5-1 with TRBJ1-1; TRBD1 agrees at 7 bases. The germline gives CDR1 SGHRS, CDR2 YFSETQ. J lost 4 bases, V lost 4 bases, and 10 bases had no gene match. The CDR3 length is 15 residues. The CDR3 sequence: CASSLRTGEATEAFF. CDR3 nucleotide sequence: TGCGCCAGCAGCCTACGCACAGGGGAGGCCACTGAAGCTTTCTTT. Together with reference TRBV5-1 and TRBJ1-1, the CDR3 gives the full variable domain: KAGVTQTPRYLIKTRGQQVTLSCSPISGHRSVSWYQQTPGQGLQFLFEYFSETQRNKGNFPGRFSGRQFSNSRSEMNVSTLELGDSALYLCASSLRTGEATEAFFGQGTRLTVV.

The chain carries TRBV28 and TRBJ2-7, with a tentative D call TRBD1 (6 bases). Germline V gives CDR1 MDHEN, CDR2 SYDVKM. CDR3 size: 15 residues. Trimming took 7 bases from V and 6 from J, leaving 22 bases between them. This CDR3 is CASNLPGEARGEQYF. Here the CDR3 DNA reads TGTGCCAGCAACCTCCCGGGCGAGGCCAGGGGCGAGCAGTACTTC.

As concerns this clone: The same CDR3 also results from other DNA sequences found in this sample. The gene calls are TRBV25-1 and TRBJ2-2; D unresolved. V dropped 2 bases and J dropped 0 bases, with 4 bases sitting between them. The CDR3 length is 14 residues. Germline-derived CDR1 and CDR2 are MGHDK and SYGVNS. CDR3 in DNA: TGTGCCAGCAGTGAAGTGGCGAACACCGGGGAGCTGTTTTTT. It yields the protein CASSEVANTGELFF.

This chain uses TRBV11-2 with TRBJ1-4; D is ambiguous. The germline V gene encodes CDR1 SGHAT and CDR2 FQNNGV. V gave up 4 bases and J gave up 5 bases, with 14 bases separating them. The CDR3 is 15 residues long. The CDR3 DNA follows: TGTGCCAGCAGCTCACCCCCGGGGAGGAATGAAAAACTGTTTTTT. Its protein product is CASSSPPGRNEKLFF.

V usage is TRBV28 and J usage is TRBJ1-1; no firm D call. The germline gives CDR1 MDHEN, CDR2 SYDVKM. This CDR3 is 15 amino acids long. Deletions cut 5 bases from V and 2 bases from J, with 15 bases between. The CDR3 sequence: CASSEDERYNTEAFF. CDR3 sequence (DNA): TGTGCCAGCAGTGAAGACGAGCGTTACAACACTGAAGCTTTCTTT.

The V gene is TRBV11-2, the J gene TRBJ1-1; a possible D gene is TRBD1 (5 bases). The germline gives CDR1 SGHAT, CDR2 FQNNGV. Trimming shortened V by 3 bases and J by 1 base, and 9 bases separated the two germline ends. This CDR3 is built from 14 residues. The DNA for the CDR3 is TGTGCCAGCAGCTTGGGACCTAGGAACACTGAAGCTTTCTTT. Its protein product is CASSLGPRNTEAFF.

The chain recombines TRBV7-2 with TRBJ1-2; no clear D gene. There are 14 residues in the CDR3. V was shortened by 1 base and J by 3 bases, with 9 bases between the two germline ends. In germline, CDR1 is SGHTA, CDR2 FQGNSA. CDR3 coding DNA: TGTGCCAGCAGCTTAGGGCAGGTACACTATGGCTACACCTTC. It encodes CASSLGQVHYGYTF.

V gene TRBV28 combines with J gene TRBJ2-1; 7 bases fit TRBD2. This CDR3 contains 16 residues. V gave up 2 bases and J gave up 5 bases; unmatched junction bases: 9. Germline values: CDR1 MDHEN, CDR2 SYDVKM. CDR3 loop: CASSLVGQGGDNEQFF. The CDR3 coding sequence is TGTGCCAGCAGTTTAGTGGGGCAGGGAGGGGACAATGAGCAGTTCTTC.

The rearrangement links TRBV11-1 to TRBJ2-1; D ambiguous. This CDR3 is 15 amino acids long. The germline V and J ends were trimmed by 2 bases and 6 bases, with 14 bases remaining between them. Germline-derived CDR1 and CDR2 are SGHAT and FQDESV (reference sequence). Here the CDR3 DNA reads TGTGCCAGCAGCTTATTGGTGAGAGTGAGCAATGAGCAGTTCTTC. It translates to CASSLLVRVSNEQFF.

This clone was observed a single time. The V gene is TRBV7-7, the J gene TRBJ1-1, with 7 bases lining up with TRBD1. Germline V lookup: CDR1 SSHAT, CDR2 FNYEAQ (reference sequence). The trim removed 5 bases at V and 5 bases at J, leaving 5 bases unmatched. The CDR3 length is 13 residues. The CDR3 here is CASSAHRGTEAFF. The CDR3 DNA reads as TGTGCCAGCAGCGCTCACAGGGGTACTGAAGCTTTCTTT.

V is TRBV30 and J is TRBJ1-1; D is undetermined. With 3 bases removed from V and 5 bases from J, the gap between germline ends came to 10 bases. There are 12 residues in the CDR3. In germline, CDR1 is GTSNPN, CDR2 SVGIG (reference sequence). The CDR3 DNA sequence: TGTGCCTGGAGGATACCATTAACTGAAGCTTTCTTT. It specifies CAWRIPLTEAFF.

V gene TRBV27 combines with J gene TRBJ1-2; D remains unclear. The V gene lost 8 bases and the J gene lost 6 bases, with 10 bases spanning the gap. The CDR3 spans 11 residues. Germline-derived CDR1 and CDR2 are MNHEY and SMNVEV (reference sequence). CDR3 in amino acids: CASPHLDGYTF. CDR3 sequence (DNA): TGTGCCAGCCCCCACTTGGATGGCTACACCTTC.

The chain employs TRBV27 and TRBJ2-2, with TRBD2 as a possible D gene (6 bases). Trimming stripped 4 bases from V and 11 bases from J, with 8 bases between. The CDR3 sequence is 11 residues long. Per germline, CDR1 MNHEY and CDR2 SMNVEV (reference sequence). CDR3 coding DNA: TGTGCCAGCAGTTGGAGGGGAGAGCTGTTTTTT. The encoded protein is CASSWRGELFF.

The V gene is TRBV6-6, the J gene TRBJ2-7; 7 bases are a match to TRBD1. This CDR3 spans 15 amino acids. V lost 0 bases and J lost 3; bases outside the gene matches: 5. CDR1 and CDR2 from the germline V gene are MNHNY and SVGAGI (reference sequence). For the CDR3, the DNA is TGTGCCAGCAGTTACTCCGGGACAGAGAGCTACGAGCAGTACTTC. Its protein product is CASSYSGTESYEQYF.

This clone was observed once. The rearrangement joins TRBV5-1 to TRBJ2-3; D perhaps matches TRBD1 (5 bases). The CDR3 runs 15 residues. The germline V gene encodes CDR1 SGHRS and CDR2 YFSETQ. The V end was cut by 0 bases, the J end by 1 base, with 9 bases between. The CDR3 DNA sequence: TGCGCCAGCAGCTTGGCGGCAGGGCGCACAGATACGCAGTATTTT. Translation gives CASSLAAGRTDTQYF.

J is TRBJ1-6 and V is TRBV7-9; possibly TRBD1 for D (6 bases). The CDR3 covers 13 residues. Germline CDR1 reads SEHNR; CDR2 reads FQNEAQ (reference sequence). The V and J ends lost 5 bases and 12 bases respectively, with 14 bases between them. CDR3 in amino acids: CASSRQGLGPLHF. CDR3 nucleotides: TGTGCCAGCAGCCGGCAGGGGCTTGGACCCCTCCACTTT.

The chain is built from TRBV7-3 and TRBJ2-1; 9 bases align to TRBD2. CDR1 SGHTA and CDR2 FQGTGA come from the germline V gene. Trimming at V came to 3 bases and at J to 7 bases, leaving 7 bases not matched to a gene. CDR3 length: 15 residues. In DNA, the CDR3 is TGTGCCAGCAGCTTGTTAAGCGGGGGGCCTAATGAGCAGTTCTTC. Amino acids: CASSLLSGGPNEQFF.

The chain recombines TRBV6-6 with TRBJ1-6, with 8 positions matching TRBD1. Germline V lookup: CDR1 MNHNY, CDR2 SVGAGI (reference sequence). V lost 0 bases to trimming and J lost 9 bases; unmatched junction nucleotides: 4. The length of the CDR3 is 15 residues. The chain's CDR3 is CASSYSTGEGSPLHF. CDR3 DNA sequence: TGTGCCAGCAGTTACTCGACAGGGGAGGGTTCACCCCTCCACTTT.

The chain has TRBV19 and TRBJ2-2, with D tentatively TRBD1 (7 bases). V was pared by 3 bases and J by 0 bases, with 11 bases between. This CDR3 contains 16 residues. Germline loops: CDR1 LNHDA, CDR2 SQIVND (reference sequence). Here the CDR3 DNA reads TGTGCCAGTAGTATCGCCAGGGGGGCGAACACCGGGGAGCTGTTTTTT. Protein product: CASSIARGANTGELFF.

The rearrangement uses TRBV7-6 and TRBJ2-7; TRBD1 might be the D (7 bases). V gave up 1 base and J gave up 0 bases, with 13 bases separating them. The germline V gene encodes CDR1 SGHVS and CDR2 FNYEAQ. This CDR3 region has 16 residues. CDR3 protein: CASSLEAGQSSYEQYF. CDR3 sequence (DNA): TGTGCCAGCAGCTTAGAGGCGGGACAGAGCTCCTACGAGCAGTACTTC.

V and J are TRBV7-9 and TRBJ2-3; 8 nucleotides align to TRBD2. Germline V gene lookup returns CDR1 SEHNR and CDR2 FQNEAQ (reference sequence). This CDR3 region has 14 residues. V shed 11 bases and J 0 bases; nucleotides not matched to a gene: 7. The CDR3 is CAGRGGRSTDTQYF. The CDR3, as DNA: TGTGCCGGGCGCGGGGGGCGGAGCACAGATACGCAGTATTTT.

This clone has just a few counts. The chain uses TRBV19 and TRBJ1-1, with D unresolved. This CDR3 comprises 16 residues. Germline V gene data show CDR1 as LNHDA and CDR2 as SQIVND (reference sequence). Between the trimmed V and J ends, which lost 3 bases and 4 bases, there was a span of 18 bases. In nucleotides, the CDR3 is TGTGCCAGTAGTATGCGGAGAGCGGCAGGAAGCACTGAAGCTTTCTTT. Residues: CASSMRRAAGSTEAFF.